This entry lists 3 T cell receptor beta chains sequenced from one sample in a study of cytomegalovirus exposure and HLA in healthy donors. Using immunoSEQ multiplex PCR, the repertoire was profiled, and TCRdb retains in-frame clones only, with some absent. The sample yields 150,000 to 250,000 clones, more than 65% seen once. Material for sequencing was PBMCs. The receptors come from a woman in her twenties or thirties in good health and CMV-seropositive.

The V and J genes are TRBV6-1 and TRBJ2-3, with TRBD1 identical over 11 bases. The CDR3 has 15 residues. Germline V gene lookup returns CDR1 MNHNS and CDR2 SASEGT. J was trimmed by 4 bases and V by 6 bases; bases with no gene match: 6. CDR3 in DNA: TGTGCCAGCAGCGATGGACAGGGGGCGGCAGATACGCAGTATTTT. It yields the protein CASSDGQGAADTQYF.

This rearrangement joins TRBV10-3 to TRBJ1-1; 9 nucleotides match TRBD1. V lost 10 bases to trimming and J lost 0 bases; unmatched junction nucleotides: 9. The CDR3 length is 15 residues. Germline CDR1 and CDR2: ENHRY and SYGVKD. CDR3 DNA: TGTGCCACTCGGGACAGGGAAATTGTGAACACTGAAGCTTTCTTT. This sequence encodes CATRDREIVNTEAFF.

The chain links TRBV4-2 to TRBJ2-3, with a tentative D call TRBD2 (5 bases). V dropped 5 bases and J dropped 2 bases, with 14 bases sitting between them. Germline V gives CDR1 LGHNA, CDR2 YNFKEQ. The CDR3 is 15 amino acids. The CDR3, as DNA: TGTGCCAGCAGCAGGGAGCAGCGGCACACAGATACGCAGTATTTT. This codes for CASSREQRHTDTQYF.